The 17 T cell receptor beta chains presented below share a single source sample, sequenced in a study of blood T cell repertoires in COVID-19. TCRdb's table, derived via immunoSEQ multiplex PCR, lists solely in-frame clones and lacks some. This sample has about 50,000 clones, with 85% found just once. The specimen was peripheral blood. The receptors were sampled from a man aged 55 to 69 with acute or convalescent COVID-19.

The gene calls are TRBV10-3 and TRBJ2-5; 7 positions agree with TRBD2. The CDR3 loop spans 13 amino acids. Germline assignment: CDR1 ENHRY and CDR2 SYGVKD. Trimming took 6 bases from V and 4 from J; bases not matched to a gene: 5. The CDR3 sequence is CAIRDTGGETQYF. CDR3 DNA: TGTGCCATCAGGGACACGGGGGGAGAGACCCAGTACTTC.

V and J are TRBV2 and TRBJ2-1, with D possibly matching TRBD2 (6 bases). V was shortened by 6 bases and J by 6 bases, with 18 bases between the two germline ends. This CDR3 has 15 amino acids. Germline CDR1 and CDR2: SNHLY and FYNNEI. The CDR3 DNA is TGTGCCAGCAGGACCGGGACTGGGGCCCCCAATGAGCAGTTCTTC. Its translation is CASRTGTGAPNEQFF.

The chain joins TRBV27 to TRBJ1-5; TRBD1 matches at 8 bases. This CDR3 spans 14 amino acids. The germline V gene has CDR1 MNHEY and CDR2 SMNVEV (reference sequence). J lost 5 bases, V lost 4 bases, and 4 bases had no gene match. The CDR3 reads CASSYSGGDQPQHF. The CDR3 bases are TGTGCCAGCAGTTACTCAGGGGGCGATCAGCCCCAGCATTTT.

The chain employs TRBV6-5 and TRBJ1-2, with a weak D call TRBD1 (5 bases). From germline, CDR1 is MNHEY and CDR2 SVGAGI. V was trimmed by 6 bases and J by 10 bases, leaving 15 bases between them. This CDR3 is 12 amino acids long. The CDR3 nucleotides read TGTGCCAGCAGCGCAAGGGCAGGGCACTACACCTTC. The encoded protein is CASSARAGHYTF.

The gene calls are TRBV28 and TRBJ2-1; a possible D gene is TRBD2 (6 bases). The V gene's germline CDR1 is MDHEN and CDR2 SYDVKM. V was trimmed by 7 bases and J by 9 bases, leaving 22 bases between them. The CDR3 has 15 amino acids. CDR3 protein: CASNRITGVRIEQFF. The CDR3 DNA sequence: TGTGCCAGCAACCGTATCACGGGAGTACGGATTGAGCAGTTCTTC.

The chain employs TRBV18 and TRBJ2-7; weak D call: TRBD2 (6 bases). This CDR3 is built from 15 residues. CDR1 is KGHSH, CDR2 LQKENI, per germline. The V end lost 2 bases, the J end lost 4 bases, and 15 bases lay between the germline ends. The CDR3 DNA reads TGTGCCAGCTCACCAGGGCCGGGAGCAGGTTACGAGCAGTACTTC. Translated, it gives CASSPGPGAGYEQYF.

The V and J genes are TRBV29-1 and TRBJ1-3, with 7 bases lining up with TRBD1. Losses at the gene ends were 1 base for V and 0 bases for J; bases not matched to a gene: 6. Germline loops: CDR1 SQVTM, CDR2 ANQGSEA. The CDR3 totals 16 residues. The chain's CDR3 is CSVEGWDRSSGNTIYF. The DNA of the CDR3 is TGCAGCGTTGAAGGTTGGGACAGAAGCTCTGGAAACACCATATATTTT.

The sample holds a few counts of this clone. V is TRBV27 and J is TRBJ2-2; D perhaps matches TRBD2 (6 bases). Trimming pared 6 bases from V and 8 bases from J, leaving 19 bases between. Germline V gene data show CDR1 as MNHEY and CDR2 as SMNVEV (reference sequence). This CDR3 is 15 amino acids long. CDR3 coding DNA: TGTGCCAGCAGGGAGGGACTCTCAGGCGGTGGGGAGCTGTTTTTT. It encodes CASREGLSGGGELFF.

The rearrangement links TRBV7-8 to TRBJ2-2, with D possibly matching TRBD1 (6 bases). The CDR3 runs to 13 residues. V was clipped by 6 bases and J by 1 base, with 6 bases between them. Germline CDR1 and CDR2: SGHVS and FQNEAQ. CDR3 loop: CASRQGNTGELFF. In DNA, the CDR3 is TGTGCCAGCAGACAGGGGAACACCGGGGAGCTGTTTTTT.

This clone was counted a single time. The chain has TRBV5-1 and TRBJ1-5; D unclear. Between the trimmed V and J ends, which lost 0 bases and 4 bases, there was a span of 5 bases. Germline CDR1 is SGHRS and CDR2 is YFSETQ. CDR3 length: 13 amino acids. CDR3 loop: CASSLAGNQPQHF. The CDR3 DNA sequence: TGCGCCAGCAGCTTGGCCGGGAATCAGCCCCAGCATTTT.

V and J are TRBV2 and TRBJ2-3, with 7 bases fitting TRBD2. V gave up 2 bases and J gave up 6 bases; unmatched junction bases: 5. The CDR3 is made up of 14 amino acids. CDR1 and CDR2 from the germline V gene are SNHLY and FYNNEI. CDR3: CASSERGELDTQYF. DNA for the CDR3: TGTGCCAGCAGTGAACGGGGGGAGCTGGATACGCAGTATTTT.

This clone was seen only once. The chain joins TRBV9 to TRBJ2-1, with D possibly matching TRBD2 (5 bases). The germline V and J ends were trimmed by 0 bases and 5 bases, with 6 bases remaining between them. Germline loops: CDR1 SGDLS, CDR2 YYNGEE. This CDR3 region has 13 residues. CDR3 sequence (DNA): TGTGCCAGCAGCGTAGGAGGGAACAATGAGCAGTTCTTC. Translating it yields CASSVGGNNEQFF. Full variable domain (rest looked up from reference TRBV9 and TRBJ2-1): DSGVTQTPKHLITATGQRVTLRCSPRSGDLSVYWYQQSLDQGLQFLIQYYNGEERAKGNILERFSAQQFPDLHSELNLSSLELGDSALYFCASSVGGNNEQFFGPGTRLTVL.

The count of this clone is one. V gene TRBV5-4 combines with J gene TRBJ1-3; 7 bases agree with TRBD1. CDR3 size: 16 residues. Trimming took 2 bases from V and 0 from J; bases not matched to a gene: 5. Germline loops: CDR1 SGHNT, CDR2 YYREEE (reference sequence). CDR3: CASSFGQEDSGNTIYF. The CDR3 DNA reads TGTGCCAGCAGCTTTGGACAGGAAGACTCTGGAAACACCATATATTTT. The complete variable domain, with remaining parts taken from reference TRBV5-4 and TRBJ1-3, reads ETGVTQSPTHLIKTRGQQVTLRCSSQSGHNTVSWYQQALGQGPQFIFQYYREEENGRGNFPPRFSGLQFPNYSSELNVNALELDDSALYLCASSFGQEDSGNTIYFGEGSWLTVV.

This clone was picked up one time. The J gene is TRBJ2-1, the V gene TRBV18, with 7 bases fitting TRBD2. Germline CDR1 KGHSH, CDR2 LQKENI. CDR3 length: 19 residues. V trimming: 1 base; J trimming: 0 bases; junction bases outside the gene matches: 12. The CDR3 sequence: CASSPRGSGTQISYNEQFF. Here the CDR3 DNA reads TGTGCCAGCTCACCACGGGGAAGCGGGACCCAAATCTCCTACAATGAGCAGTTCTTC.

CDR3 amino acids: CATSREQVHSPLHF. CDR3 DNA sequence: TGTGCCACCAGCAGAGAGCAGGTACATTCACCCCTCCACTTT. The chain employs TRBV15 and TRBJ1-6; D remains ambiguous. The V end was cut by 0 bases, the J end by 8 bases, with 8 bases between. The V gene's germline CDR1 is LNHNV and CDR2 YYDKDF (reference sequence). There are 14 residues in the CDR3.

In DNA form, the CDR3 reads TGTGCCAGCAGCCCAAGTCGGGGGGCAATCAATCAGCCCCAGCATTTT. This gives the protein CASSPSRGAINQPQHF. The V gene is TRBV28, the J gene TRBJ1-5; a weak D match, TRBD1 (6 bases). The germline V and J ends were trimmed by 6 bases and 3 bases, with 18 bases remaining between them. This CDR3 contains 16 residues. Germline CDR1 MDHEN, CDR2 SYDVKM.

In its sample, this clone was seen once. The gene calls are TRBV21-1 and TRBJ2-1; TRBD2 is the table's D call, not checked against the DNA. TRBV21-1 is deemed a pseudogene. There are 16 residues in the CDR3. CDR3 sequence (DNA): TGTGCCAGCAGCTTTCGGACTAGTTTGTCCTACAATGAGCAGTTCTTC. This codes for CASSFRTSLSYNEQFF.